This T cell receptor beta chain was recorded in a study of identical twins. TCRdb reprocessed the 5' RACE reads with MiXCR, giving one entry per CDR3 protein. The sample has 690,000 or so distinct CDR3 sequences, over 5% seen once. This clonotype was detected ten times or more. Its target is not known. The germline gene is not matched at one end of the junction; a read error may be the cause. Study-wide results and caveats: Abundant beta clonotypes from cord blood bore fewer insertions; memory repertoires lacked this pattern. Invariant cells of the MAIT and iNKT types might have partly distorted the zero-insertion analyses.

The CDR3 has 12 residues. The germline V gene has CDR1 SEHNR and CDR2 FQNEAQ (reference sequence). The chain couples TRBV7-9 to TRBJ2-1, with D uncertain. Sequencing used naive T cells sorted from blood. The sequence was obtained from a man aged 18 to 35 in good health. The CDR3 region is CASSLDYNEQFF. The DNA of the CDR3 is TGCGCCAGCAGCTTGGACTACAATGAGCAGTTCTTC. Drawing the rest from reference TRBV7-9 and TRBJ2-1, the complete variable domain is DTGVSQNPRHKITKRGQNVTFRCDPISEHNRLYWYRQTLGQGPEFLTYFQNEAQLEKSRLLSDRFSAERPKGSFSTLEIQRTEQGDSAMYLCASSLDYNEQFFGPGTRLTVL.